This T cell receptor beta chain derives from a study of blood T cell repertoires in COVID-19. Seattle patients were enrolled during active infection and followed longitudinally. In the source study's methods: Cell counts per sample came from amplifying reference gene primers. The assay was immunoSEQ multiplex PCR, and TCRdb's table has in-frame clones only and misses some. The V and J calls and the clone size are those of that table, but D and trimming were determined from the DNA. The sample contains over 90,000 clones, about 90% of which appear only once. Germline loops: CDR1 SGHTA, CDR2 FQGNSA. The CDR3 is made up of 18 amino acids. The V segment lost 4 bases and the J segment 3 bases; nucleotides outside the gene matches: 11.

The chain recombines TRBV7-2 with TRBJ2-5, with TRBD2 identical over 13 bases. Sequencing used peripheral blood. The clonotype was recovered from a woman aged 50 to 60 with COVID-19, enrolled during active disease. The DNA for the CDR3 is TGTGCCAGCAGCTCTAGGGTCACTAGCGGGGGGGGTGAAGAGACCCAGTACTTC. Protein: CASSSRVTSGGGEETQYF.